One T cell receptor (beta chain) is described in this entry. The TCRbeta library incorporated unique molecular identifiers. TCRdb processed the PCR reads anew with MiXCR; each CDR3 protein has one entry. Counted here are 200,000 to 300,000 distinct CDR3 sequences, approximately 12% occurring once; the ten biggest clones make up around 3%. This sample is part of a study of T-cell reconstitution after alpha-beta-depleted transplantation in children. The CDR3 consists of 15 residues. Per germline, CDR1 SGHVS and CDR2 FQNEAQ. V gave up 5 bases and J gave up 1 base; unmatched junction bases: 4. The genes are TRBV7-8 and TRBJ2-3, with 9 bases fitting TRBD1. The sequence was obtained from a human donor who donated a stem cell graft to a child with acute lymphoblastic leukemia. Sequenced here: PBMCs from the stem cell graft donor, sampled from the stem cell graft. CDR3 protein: CASSHRDRGTDTQYF. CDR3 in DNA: TGTGCCAGCAGCCACCGGGACAGGGGCACAGATACGCAGTATTTT.